This TCR beta chain was obtained from a study of cytomegalovirus exposure and HLA in healthy donors. This cohort consisted of healthy bone marrow donors. In the PCR, 60 Vbeta and 13 Jbeta primers were used. The table came from immunoSEQ multiplex PCR; TCRdb's copy has only in-frame clones and leaves some out. The sample carries about 160,000 clones, roughly 71% recorded once. For this clone: Its antigen is not known.

Losses at the gene ends were 1 base for V and 3 bases for J; bases not matched to a gene: 8. The germline V gene has CDR1 LGHNA and CDR2 YNFKEQ. The CDR3 has 18 residues. Study-wide results and caveats: Most TCR sequences were rare, but some public TCRs occurred in many donors.

The J gene is TRBJ2-2, the V gene TRBV4-2; 10 nucleotides agree with TRBD2. Sequenced sample: PBMCs. The receptor's source is a male donor in good health and CMV-seropositive. The CDR3 loop is CASSQAESGGAHTGELFF. The CDR3 DNA follows: TGTGCCAGCAGCCAAGCGGAGAGCGGGGGGGCCCACACCGGGGAGCTGTTTTTT.